This TCR beta chain was sequenced during a study of cytomegalovirus exposure and HLA in healthy donors. Whole-study results and caveats: The investigators catalogued 150 to 200 TCR beta chains as cytomegalovirus-associated. It was assumed in the presence/absence analyses that sequencing depth was roughly uniform across donors.

Points on this clone: The target antigen is unknown.

Germline CDR1 reads SGHAT; CDR2 reads FQDESV (reference sequence). CDR3 size: 15 residues. Trimming stripped 1 base from V and 2 bases from J, with 12 bases between. Researchers ran the PCR with 60 Vbeta and 13 Jbeta primers. The method was immunoSEQ multiplex PCR; TCRdb's version includes in-frame clones alone and lacks a portion of them. This sample carries about 180,000 clones, around 79% of them seen once, and the ten largest clones take approximately 0.7%. Donors likely had unrecorded immune exposures despite being nominally healthy when sampled. The gene calls are TRBV11-1 and TRBJ2-7; the D gene is possibly TRBD1 (5 bases). The sequenced sample consisted of PBMCs. The sequence was obtained from a woman aged 40 to 50 in good health and CMV-seronegative. CDR3 DNA: TGTGCCAGCAGCTTAGTGGCAGGGCCCGCCTACGAGCAGTACTTC. This codes for CASSLVAGPAYEQYF.